This TCR beta chain comes out of a study of cytomegalovirus exposure and HLA in healthy donors. Looked up from germline, CDR1 is SGHAT and CDR2 is FQNNGV. This CDR3 contains 16 residues. V was trimmed by 1 base and J by 3 bases, leaving 13 bases between them. It was with 60 Vbeta and 13 Jbeta primers that the PCR ran. Generated by immunoSEQ multiplex PCR, the TCRdb table keeps only in-frame clones and is missing some. Of 30,000 to 40,000 clones detected, more than 65% appear once; the ten largest clones hold 3.6%. To note about this clone: The antigen remains undetermined.

Whole-study findings and limits: Rare TCR sequences predominated, though certain public TCRs were found in many donors. Reports state that TCR beta sequences accurately predicted most subjects' HLA-A and HLA-B alleles.

Source material: PBMCs. V usage is TRBV11-2 and J usage is TRBJ1-5; TRBD1 is a possible D gene (5 bases). The clonotype originates from a woman between 18 and 29 years old in good health and CMV-seronegative. The CDR3 DNA reads TGTGCCAGCAGCTTAGCGGCAGGGCTGAACAATCAGCCCCAGCATTTT. Amino acids: CASSLAAGLNNQPQHF.